This TCR beta chain was identified during a study of identical twins. This CDR3 is built from 12 residues. Germline CDR1 LGHNA, CDR2 YNFKEQ. From the 5' RACE reads, TCRdb called clonotypes with MiXCR, one entry per CDR3 protein. The sample lists about 160,000 distinct CDR3 sequences, under 4.5% occurring once. This clonotype was recorded at least ten times. Relative to the germline gene, one junction end is altered; a read error may explain this. The chain is built from TRBV4-2 and TRBJ1-3; 7 bases are a match to TRBD1. The receptor comes from a man in his late teens or twenties in good health. The source material was memory T cells sorted from blood. The CDR3 sequence is CASSQDLEGQRF. The CDR3 DNA sequence: TGTGCCAGCAGCCAAGATCTCGAGGGACAGCGCTTT.